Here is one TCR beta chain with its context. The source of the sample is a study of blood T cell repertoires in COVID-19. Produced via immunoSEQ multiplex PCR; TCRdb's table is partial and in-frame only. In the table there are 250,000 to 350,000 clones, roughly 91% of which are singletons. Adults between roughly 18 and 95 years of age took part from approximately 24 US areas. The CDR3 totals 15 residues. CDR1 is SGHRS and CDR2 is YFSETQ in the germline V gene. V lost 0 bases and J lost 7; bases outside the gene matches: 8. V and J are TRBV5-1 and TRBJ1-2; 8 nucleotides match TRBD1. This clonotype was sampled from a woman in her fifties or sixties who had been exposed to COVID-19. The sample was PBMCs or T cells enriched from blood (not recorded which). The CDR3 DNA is TGCGCCAGCAGCTTGGCCCTCGGACAGGGATTTGGCTACACCTTC. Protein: CASSLALGQGFGYTF.